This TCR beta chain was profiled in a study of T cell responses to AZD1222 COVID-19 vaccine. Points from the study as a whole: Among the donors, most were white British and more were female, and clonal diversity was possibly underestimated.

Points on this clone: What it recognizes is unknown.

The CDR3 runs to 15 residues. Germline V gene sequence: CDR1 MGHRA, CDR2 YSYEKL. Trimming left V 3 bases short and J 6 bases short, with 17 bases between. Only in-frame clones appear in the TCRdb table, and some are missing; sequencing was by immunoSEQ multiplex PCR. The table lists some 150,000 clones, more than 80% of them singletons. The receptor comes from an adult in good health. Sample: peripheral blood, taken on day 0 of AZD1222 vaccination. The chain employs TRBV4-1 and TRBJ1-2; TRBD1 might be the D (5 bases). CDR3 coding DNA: TGCGCCAGCAGCCAGGCGGACATCGTGGTAGATGGCTACACCTTC. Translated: CASSQADIVVDGYTF.